These T cell receptor beta chains were read from a single sample in a study of human T cells and chemical hapten exposure. TCRdb processed the RACE reads anew with MiXCR; each CDR3 protein has one entry. Among about 140,000 distinct CDR3 sequences listed, approximately 12% were seen once. The sequencing here drew on whole blood, taken in connection with sensitization to the hapten diphenylcyclopropenone (DPC). The receptors originated from a woman aged 45-65 years with alopecia areata. Some clones in this sample may be carry-over from other donors' samples. The CDR3 runs from the conserved cysteine through the conserved F or W. D genes are given only for firm matches. Some rows mark clone size as missing; the rest say once, few, many or name a class of expanded clone.

V gene,J gene,D gene,clone size,CDR3 protein,CDR3 DNA
TRBV20-1,TRBJ2-7,-,few,CSAIRPRGSYEQYF,TGCAGTGCCATACGGCCCCGCGGTTCCTACGAGCAGTACTTC
TRBV12-3/TRBV12-4,TRBJ2-2,-,-,CASSFGANTGELFF,TGTGCCAGCAGTTTCGGGGCGAACACCGGGGAGCTGTTTTTT
TRBV28,TRBJ2-7,TRBD2,-,CASSLWWGLAGIGEQYF,TGTGCCAGCAGTTTATGGTGGGGACTAGCGGGGATCGGCGAGCAGTACTTC
TRBV12-3/TRBV12-4,TRBJ1-1,-,few,CASSSRTASNTEAFF,TGTGCCAGCAGTTCGAGGACAGCGTCGAACACTGAAGCTTTCTTT
TRBV18,TRBJ1-4,-,many,CASSRSGVGEKLFF,TGTGCCAGCTCACGGAGCGGGGTTGGTGAAAAACTGTTTTTT
TRBV11-1,TRBJ1-2,-,-,CASSKTVADGYTF,TGTGCCAGCAGCAAGACAGTTGCGGATGGCTACACCTTC
TRBV2,TRBJ2-1,-,few,CASSPDNSYNEQFF,TGTGCCAGCAGCCCGGACAATTCCTACAATGAGCAGTTCTTC
TRBV4-1,TRBJ2-5,-,few,CASSQLPGVETQYF,TGCGCCAGCAGCCAACTCCCCGGGGTGGAGACCCAGTACTTC
TRBV11-2,TRBJ2-3,TRBD2,-,CASSQMRRLAGVDSDTQYF,TGTGCCAGCAGCCAGATGAGAAGACTAGCGGGAGTCGATTCGGATACGCAGTATTTT
TRBV20-1,TRBJ2-7,TRBD1,-,CSARPGTGGSYEQYF,TGCAGTGCTAGGCCGGGGACAGGGGGCTCCTACGAGCAGTACTTC
TRBV5-1,TRBJ2-5,-,-,CASSQGGGKETQYF,TGCGCCAGCAGCCAAGGAGGGGGAAAAGAGACCCAGTACTTC
TRBV3-1,TRBJ2-7,TRBD2,many,CASSQPSGNYEQYF,TGTGCCAGCAGCCAACCTAGCGGGAACTACGAGCAGTACTTC
TRBV27,TRBJ2-1,-,-,CASSLDDGRGRNEQFF,TGTGCCAGCAGTTTAGATGACGGGAGAGGGAGGAATGAGCAGTTCTTC
TRBV19,TRBJ1-5,-,-,CASKGTPPPQHF,TGTGCCAGTAAGGGAACGCCACCGCCCCAGCATTTT
TRBV7-2,TRBJ1-4,TRBD1,many,CASSRDGQAFRGEKLFF,TGTGCCAGCAGCCGGGACGGACAGGCCTTTCGGGGTGAAAAACTGTTTTTT
TRBV10-3,TRBJ2-3,-,many,CAISESVIRNTQYF,TGTGCCATCAGTGAGTCCGTCATAAGGAATACGCAGTATTTT
TRBV20-1,TRBJ2-1,-,-,CSARDRRSGRNEQFF,TGCAGTGCTAGAGATCGGAGATCAGGTAGAAATGAGCAGTTCTTC
TRBV12-3/TRBV12-4,TRBJ2-2,-,many,CASSPDSTGGELFF,TGTGCCAGCAGTCCGGACAGCACCGGCGGGGAGCTGTTTTTT
TRBV6-2/TRBV6-3,TRBJ2-1,TRBD2,-,CATRELAGGEQFF,TGTGCAACCAGGGAACTAGCGGGGGGCGAGCAGTTCTTC
TRBV20-1,TRBJ2-1,TRBD2,-,CSAHKGTSGKNEQFF,TGCAGTGCTCATAAAGGGACTAGCGGGAAAAATGAGCAGTTCTTC
TRBV7-2,TRBJ2-2,TRBD1,many,CASSLAATGWDGELFF,TGTGCCAGCAGCTTAGCCGCGACAGGGTGGGACGGGGAGCTGTTTTTT
TRBV5-5,TRBJ1-1,TRBD1,-,CASSPPRGQQNTEAFF,TGTGCCAGCAGCCCACCTAGGGGGCAACAGAACACTGAAGCTTTCTTT
TRBV7-2,TRBJ2-7,-,few,CASRGGVTEQYF,TGTGCCAGCAGGGGCGGAGTTACTGAGCAGTACTTC
TRBV6-2/TRBV6-3,TRBJ2-3,-,-,CASRSTSTDTQYF,TGTGCCAGCAGATCGACCAGCACAGATACGCAGTATTTT
TRBV5-1,TRBJ2-2,-,-,CASSAGGANTGELFF,TGCGCCAGCAGCGCGGGCGGGGCCAACACCGGGGAGCTGTTTTTT
TRBV29-1,TRBJ2-3,-,-,CSVPAPSTDTQYF,TGCAGCGTTCCGGCCCCCAGCACAGATACGCAGTATTTT
TRBV11-3,TRBJ2-3,-,-,CASSLGPGTDTQYF,TGTGCCAGCAGCTTAGGGCCAGGGACAGATACGCAGTATTTT
TRBV6-2/TRBV6-3,TRBJ2-2,TRBD2,many,CASSPSGSYTGELFF,TGTGCCAGCAGCCCAAGCGGGAGTTACACCGGGGAGCTGTTTTTT
TRBV4-2,TRBJ2-1,TRBD1,few,CASSQDSTGVANEQFF,TGTGCCAGCAGCCAAGATTCGACAGGGGTAGCCAATGAGCAGTTCTTC
TRBV7-2,TRBJ2-2,-,few,CASSLNPVTGELFF,TGTGCCAGCAGCTTAAATCCCGTGACCGGGGAGCTGTTTTTT
TRBV21-1,TRBJ2-7,-,-,CASGIKGGPCSYEQYF,TGTGCCAGCGGAATCAAAGGGGGGCCCTGCTCCTACGAGCAGTACTTC
TRBV27,TRBJ1-5,TRBD1,many,CASSKGQVYQPQHF,TGTGCCAGCAGCAAGGGACAGGTGTATCAGCCCCAGCATTTT
TRBV6-4,TRBJ2-2,TRBD1,few,CASSPQGARNGELFF,TGTGCCAGCAGTCCACAGGGGGCGCGGAACGGGGAGCTGTTTTTT
TRBV12-3/TRBV12-4,TRBJ2-1,-,few,CASIRAGWNEQFF,TGTGCCAGCATCCGCGCGGGATGGAATGAGCAGTTCTTC
TRBV28,TRBJ1-2,TRBD1,few,CASKPGQTSYGYTF,TGTGCCAGCAAACCGGGACAGACTTCCTATGGCTACACCTTC
TRBV7-9,TRBJ1-1,TRBD1,-,CDSSSQGATEAFF,TGTGACAGCAGCTCGCAGGGGGCTACTGAAGCTTTCTTT
TRBV18,TRBJ2-1,TRBD1,few,CASSPSTGRDNEQFF,TGTGCCAGCTCACCCTCGACAGGGCGGGACAATGAGCAGTTCTTC
TRBV7-9,TRBJ2-1,TRBD2,few,CASSLSGREGKNNEQFF,TGTGCCAGCAGCTTGTCCGGGCGGGAGGGGAAAAACAATGAGCAGTTCTTC
TRBV15,TRBJ2-1,-,many,CATSRPSRGRGYNEQFF,TGTGCCACCAGCAGACCCTCTAGGGGGCGGGGTTACAATGAGCAGTTCTTC
TRBV11-2,TRBJ1-2,-,-,CASSHITTFIYGYTF,TGTGCCAGCAGCCACATAACGACATTTATCTATGGCTACACCTTC
TRBV11-1,TRBJ2-1,-,-,CASSSSRREVNEQFF,TGTGCCAGCAGCTCGTCCCGGCGGGAAGTCAATGAGCAGTTCTTC
TRBV9,TRBJ1-3,-,once,CASSAIQGGAGNTIYF,TGTGCCAGCAGCGCTATCCAGGGAGGGGCCGGAAACACCATATATTTT
TRBV7-9,TRBJ2-3,-,few,CASSSGHRNTQYF,TGTGCCAGCAGCTCAGGACATCGTAATACGCAGTATTTT
TRBV7-9,TRBJ2-7,TRBD2,few,CASGTSGRYEQYF,TGTGCCAGCGGGACTAGCGGGAGGTACGAGCAGTACTTC
TRBV29-1,TRBJ2-3,-,-,CSARGADTQYF,TGCAGCGCCAGGGGGGCAGATACGCAGTATTTT
TRBV29-1,TRBJ2-5,TRBD2,-,CSVGLAGVGETQYF,TGCAGCGTTGGACTAGCGGGAGTCGGGGAGACCCAGTACTTC
TRBV30,TRBJ1-1,-,-,CAWTREVTNTEAFF,TGTGCCTGGACCCGAGAGGTAACTAACACTGAAGCTTTCTTT
TRBV9,TRBJ2-2,TRBD2,many,CASSGTSGRRGTGELFF,TGTGCCAGCAGCGGGACTAGCGGGAGGCGGGGCACCGGGGAGCTGTTTTTT
TRBV24-1,TRBJ2-3,-,-,CATSGQTDTQYF,TGTGCCACCAGTGGCCAGACAGATACGCAGTATTTT
TRBV12-3/TRBV12-4,TRBJ2-7,-,few,CASSPSPTDYREQYF,TGTGCCAGCAGCCCCTCTCCAACGGACTATCGGGAGCAGTACTTC
TRBV7-2,TRBJ2-1,TRBD2,many,CASSRAGRAYNEQFF,TGTGCCAGCAGCCGAGCGGGACGGGCCTACAATGAGCAGTTCTTC
TRBV27,TRBJ2-2,-,few,CASSPRGSVTRWGELFF,TGTGCCAGCAGTCCTCGGGGTAGCGTGACCCGATGGGGGGAGCTGTTTTTT
TRBV4-3,TRBJ1-5,-,once,CASSQDAEFGNQPQHF,TGCGCCAGCAGCCAAGATGCGGAGTTTGGCAATCAGCCCCAGCATTTT
TRBV27,TRBJ1-5,TRBD1,-,CARPIDRGNQPQHF,TGTGCCAGACCTATAGACAGGGGCAATCAGCCCCAGCATTTT